The next 14 T cell receptor beta chains were all read from a single sample in a study of T cell responses to AZD1222 COVID-19 vaccine. Profiling relied on immunoSEQ multiplex PCR, and the TCRdb table lists in-frame clones only, not all of them. The repertoire holds some 96,000 clones, with approximately 91% as singletons. This sample comprised peripheral blood, obtained on day 0 of AZD1222 vaccination. Receptor source: an adult in good health.

The CDR3 is CASMINRGRTEAFF. The DNA for the CDR3 is TGTGCCAGCATGATTAACAGGGGGCGCACTGAAGCTTTCTTT. V gene TRBV6-5 combines with J gene TRBJ1-1, with 9 bases that match TRBD1. V trimming: 7 bases; J trimming: 4 bases; junction bases outside the gene matches: 7. The CDR3 covers 14 residues. Looked up from germline, CDR1 is MNHEY and CDR2 is SVGAGI.

The chain uses TRBV3-1 (or the pseudogene TRBV3-2) and TRBJ2-7; possibly TRBD2 for D (5 bases). Trimming took 1 base from V and 6 from J, leaving 16 bases between them. Germline lookup yields CDR1 LGHDT and CDR2 YNNKEL (reference sequence). The CDR3 is made up of 15 amino acids. The CDR3 bases are TGTGCCAGCAGCCAAGCCTCTAGCTGGGCGTCCGAGCAGTACTTC. Its translation is CASSQASSWASEQYF.

This rearrangement joins TRBV19 to TRBJ2-5; 9 nucleotides line up with TRBD2. The germline V gene encodes CDR1 LNHDA and CDR2 SQIVND (reference sequence). This CDR3 has 16 residues. V was clipped by 3 bases and J by 5 bases; unmatched bases: 10. CDR3: CASSIRSGLAIETQYF. CDR3 sequence (DNA): TGTGCCAGTAGTATCCGGTCGGGACTAGCAATCGAGACCCAGTACTTC.

J is TRBJ1-1 and V is TRBV12-5; the match to TRBD1 covers 8 bases. Trimming cost V 3 bases and J 1 base; bases outside gene matches: 4. This CDR3 spans 15 amino acids. Germline V gene sequence: CDR1 LGHNT, CDR2 FRNRAP. In nucleotides, the CDR3 is TGTGCTAGTGGTTTCGGACAGGGATCGAACACTGAAGCTTTCTTT. Translating gives CASGFGQGSNTEAFF.

The rearrangement joins TRBV2 to TRBJ1-2; D perhaps matches TRBD1 (6 bases). Germline assignment: CDR1 SNHLY and CDR2 FYNNEI. Deletions cut 4 bases from V and 7 bases from J, with 19 bases between. The CDR3 is made up of 15 amino acids. The CDR3 region has the DNA TGTGCCAGCAGTGCCGTTTGGTCAGGGGTGGGTGGCTACACCTTC. Its translation is CASSAVWSGVGGYTF. The complete variable domain, with remaining parts taken from reference TRBV2 and TRBJ1-2, reads EPEVTQTPSHQVTQMGQEVILRCVPISNHLYFYWYRQILGQKVEFLVSFYNNEISEKSEIFDDQFSVERPDGSNFTLKIRSTKLEDSAMYFCASSAVWSGVGGYTFGSGTRLTVV.

The rearrangement uses TRBV20-1 and TRBJ2-7; 8 nucleotides agree with TRBD2. The CDR3 is 13 amino acids. CDR1 and CDR2 (germline): DFQATT, SNEGSKA (reference sequence). The V gene end was trimmed by 4 bases and the J gene end by 4 bases; junction bases not matched to a gene: 6. The CDR3 here is CSATDGGRYEQYF. In DNA form, the CDR3 reads TGCAGTGCTACTGATGGCGGGAGGTACGAGCAGTACTTC.

This clone was found a few times. The J gene is TRBJ2-1, the V gene TRBV5-4; D gene unclear. This CDR3 region has 14 residues. V was shortened by 2 bases and J by 6 bases, with 12 bases between the two germline ends. Germline assignment: CDR1 SGHNT and CDR2 YYREEE (reference sequence). The CDR3 DNA reads TGTGCCAGCAGCTTTTATGATCCCGTCAATGAGCAGTTCTTC. Translated, it gives CASSFYDPVNEQFF.

The J gene is TRBJ2-7, the V gene TRBV4-2; 8 bases align to TRBD2. Germline V CDR1 and CDR2: LGHNA, YNFKEQ. This CDR3 has 16 residues. After removal of 1 base from V and 3 bases from J, the junction contained 8 bases not matched to a gene. CDR3 DNA: TGTGCCAGCAGCCAAGCTCCCGCTAGCGGGTTCTACGAGCAGTACTTC. As protein: CASSQAPASGFYEQYF.

V is TRBV18 and J is TRBJ2-7; D not resolved. The germline V gene has CDR1 KGHSH and CDR2 LQKENI. V shed 3 bases and J shed 4 bases, with 10 bases lying between them. The CDR3 consists of 13 residues. The CDR3 DNA sequence: TGTGCCAGCTCACCGGCTAAGGATTACGAGCAGTACTTC. It specifies CASSPAKDYEQYF.

The chain has TRBV18 and TRBJ1-3; unclear D gene. Germline V CDR1 and CDR2: KGHSH, LQKENI. The CDR3 loop spans 15 amino acids. V lost 5 bases and J lost 0, with 11 bases in between. CDR3 residues: CASSGITVSGNTIYF. The CDR3 DNA follows: TGTGCCAGCTCAGGAATAACAGTCTCTGGAAACACCATATATTTT.

The count of this clone is one. The rearrangement links TRBV4-3 to TRBJ2-3; D is possibly TRBD1 or TRBD2 (5 bases each). Germline V lookup: CDR1 LGHNA, CDR2 YSLEER. The CDR3 consists of 15 residues. V dropped 4 bases and J dropped 6 bases, with 17 bases sitting between them. Written as DNA, the CDR3 is TGCGCCAGCAGCCGCCTCAACTTGGGGACCGATACGCAGTATTTT. This encodes CASSRLNLGTDTQYF.

The V and J genes are TRBV6-5 and TRBJ2-5; D may be TRBD1 (6 bases). V lost 7 bases, J lost 4 bases, and 13 bases lay in between. Germline assignment: CDR1 MNHEY and CDR2 SVGAGI. The CDR3 loop spans 13 amino acids. CDR3 coding DNA: TGTGCCAGCAAGTACAGGGCCCCAGAGACCCAGTACTTC. It codes for CASKYRAPETQYF.

This chain joins TRBV6-6 and TRBJ1-6, with D perhaps TRBD1 (6 bases). Trimming left V 1 base short and J 8 bases short, with 9 bases between. Germline CDR1 MNHNY, CDR2 SVGAGI (reference sequence). The CDR3 runs 14 residues. CDR3 nucleotides: TGTGCCAGCAGTTACTACAGGGCGGATTCACCCCTCCACTTT. Its translation: CASSYYRADSPLHF.

The chain employs TRBV7-9 and TRBJ2-1, with D tentatively TRBD1 (7 bases). This CDR3 contains 15 residues. CDR1 and CDR2 (germline): SEHNR, FQNEAQ (reference sequence). The V and J ends lost 8 bases and 4 bases respectively, with 18 bases between them. The CDR3 reads CASGGGGGSYNEQFF. DNA of the CDR3: TGTGCCAGCGGCGGAGGGGGCGGGTCGTACAATGAGCAGTTCTTC.